This T cell receptor (beta chain) was recovered during a study of cytomegalovirus exposure and HLA in healthy donors. A multiplex PCR was run with 60 Vbeta primers and 13 Jbeta primers. Libraries were prepared by immunoSEQ multiplex PCR; TCRdb keeps only in-frame clonotypes and omits some of them. The listing records tens of thousands of clones. Trimming stripped 3 bases from V and 6 bases from J, with 16 bases between. Germline lookup yields CDR1 SGHRS and CDR2 YFSETQ. The CDR3 totals 15 residues. This clonotype originated in a woman between 35 and 50 years old in good health and CMV-seropositive. The V gene is TRBV5-1, the J gene TRBJ2-1, with D perhaps matching TRBD1 (6 bases). Sequenced material: PBMCs. The CDR3: CASSYQGPTANEQFF. CDR3 coding DNA: TGCGCCAGCAGCTATCAGGGGCCGACGGCCAATGAGCAGTTCTTC.